These 14 T cell receptor beta chains were all obtained from the same sample, sequenced in a study of blood T cell repertoires in COVID-19. Assay used: immunoSEQ multiplex PCR; TCRdb lists only in-frame clones, some missing. The sample has under 250,000 clones, 89% seen once. The sample consisted of peripheral blood. The receptors were gathered from a woman aged 40 to 50 with acute or convalescent COVID-19.

In its sample, this clone was seen once. This chain joins TRBV5-1 and TRBJ2-3; a possible D gene is TRBD2 (5 bases). V lost 1 base and J lost 2, with 8 bases in between. Germline CDR1 SGHRS, CDR2 YFSETQ. This CDR3 region has 14 residues. CDR3 in amino acids: CASSLNGLTDTQYF. The DNA of the CDR3 is TGCGCCAGCAGCTTGAACGGACTCACAGATACGCAGTATTTT.

The V gene is TRBV24-1, the J gene TRBJ2-3; D perhaps matches TRBD2 (7 bases). V lost 1 base and J 1 base, leaving 20 bases between the germline ends. Germline loops: CDR1 KGHDR, CDR2 SFDVKD. The CDR3 runs 19 residues. The CDR3 DNA reads as TGTGCCACCAGTGATTTTAGGGGGGGTGGAGGTGGTGGCACAGATACGCAGTATTTT. Residues: CATSDFRGGGGGGTDTQYF.

V usage is TRBV2 and J usage is TRBJ2-3, with TRBD1 as a possible D gene (5 bases). Trimming took off 6 bases at V and 1 base at J, with 11 bases between the two ends. Germline V CDR1 and CDR2: SNHLY, FYNNEI. The CDR3 is 14 residues long. CDR3 loop: CASRQGFGTDTQYF. CDR3 nucleotides: TGTGCCAGCAGGCAGGGTTTCGGCACAGATACGCAGTATTTT.

This chain uses TRBV2 with TRBJ1-2; D remains unclear. The CDR3 covers 14 residues. Germline CDR1 reads SNHLY; CDR2 reads FYNNEI. The V end was cut by 5 bases, the J end by 3 bases, with 13 bases between. CDR3 sequence reads: CASSWAARDYGYTF. CDR3 coding DNA: TGTGCCAGCAGTTGGGCAGCGAGGGACTATGGCTACACCTTC.

This chain connects TRBV6-5 to TRBJ1-3, with a possible D match to TRBD1 (6 bases). V was cut by 6 bases and J by 0 bases, with 12 bases left in between. Germline assignment: CDR1 MNHEY and CDR2 SVGAGI. This CDR3 spans 15 amino acids. The DNA for the CDR3 is TGTGCCAGCAGGCGACAGGCCTCCTCTGGAAACACCATATATTTT. Translation gives CASRRQASSGNTIYF.

The chain is built from TRBV5-1 and TRBJ1-1, with D unresolved. CDR1 and CDR2 from the germline V gene are SGHRS and YFSETQ. V dropped 4 bases and J dropped 8 bases, with 15 bases sitting between them. There are 13 residues in the CDR3. CDR3 coding DNA: TGCGCCAGCAGCCCGCGGCCGGAGGAGGAAGCTTTCTTT. Translation gives CASSPRPEEEAFF.

The V gene is TRBV6-6, the J gene TRBJ1-1, with TRBD1 identical over 9 bases. The CDR3 totals 17 residues. Germline lookup yields CDR1 MNHNY and CDR2 SVGAGI (reference sequence). Germline trimming cut 5 bases from V and 0 bases from J; bases unmatched to any gene: 10. For the CDR3, the DNA is TGTGCCAGCAGTCTTCCCGAGACAGGGGGGTTGAACACTGAAGCTTTCTTT. Protein product: CASSLPETGGLNTEAFF.

The chain uses TRBV4-2 and TRBJ2-2, with 8 bases fitting TRBD2. V gave up 3 bases and J gave up 7 bases; unmatched junction bases: 10. Germline loops: CDR1 LGHNA, CDR2 YNFKEQ. This CDR3 is 16 amino acids long. This CDR3 is CASSHLGGTRGGELFF. Here the CDR3 DNA reads TGTGCCAGCAGCCACCTCGGCGGGACTAGGGGCGGGGAGCTGTTTTTT.

The chain has TRBV5-8 and TRBJ2-3; no clear D. Per the germline V gene, CDR1 is SGHTS and CDR2 is YDEGEE. The CDR3 runs to 16 residues. V was cut by 4 bases and J by 2 bases, with 17 bases left in between. The CDR3 is CASSGFSAFLTDTQYF. CDR3 nucleotides: TGTGCCAGCAGCGGTTTTAGTGCCTTTCTCACAGATACGCAGTATTTT.

The rearrangement joins TRBV9 to TRBJ1-2; 9 bases are shared with TRBD1. V shed 4 bases and J 8 bases; nucleotides not matched to a gene: 9. Germline CDR1 and CDR2: SGDLS and YYNGEE. This CDR3 is built from 14 residues. DNA for the CDR3: TGTGCCAGCAGCCCGGGACAGGGCATAGTCGGCTACACCTTC. As protein: CASSPGQGIVGYTF.

This clone was picked up one time. The chain joins TRBV5-6 to TRBJ1-2, with TRBD1 matching 8 bases. Germline lookup yields CDR1 SGHDT and CDR2 YYEEEE. The CDR3 extends over 12 amino acids. After removal of 3 bases from V and 8 bases from J, the junction contained 3 bases not matched to a gene. The CDR3 nucleotides are TGTGCCAGCAGCTCAGACAGGGGCGGCTACACCTTC. Protein sequence: CASSSDRGGYTF.

The rearrangement joins TRBV6-6 to TRBJ2-1, with D possibly TRBD2 on 5 matching bases. The CDR3 contains 14 residues. The V end lost 5 bases, the J end lost 8 bases, and 16 bases lay between the germline ends. CDR1 MNHNY and CDR2 SVGAGI come from the germline V gene (reference sequence). The CDR3 loop is CASSSGTSGYEQFF. CDR3 nucleotide sequence: TGTGCCAGCAGTAGCGGAACCTCTGGGTATGAGCAGTTCTTC.

This clone was seen more than once but under ten times. The chain combines TRBV3-1 (or the pseudogene TRBV3-2) with TRBJ2-5; TRBD2 might be the D (5 bases). CDR3 length equals 14 residues. The germline gives CDR1 LGHDT, CDR2 YNNKEL (reference sequence). The V gene lost 7 bases and the J gene lost 4 bases, with 16 bases spanning the gap. The CDR3, as DNA: TGTGCCAGCACCACGACTACGGGCCGAGAGACCCAGTACTTC. Translating it yields CASTTTTGRETQYF.

In DNA form, the CDR3 reads TGTGCCAGCAGCCAAAGACTAGCGGGGGGGCCCAGCCACAATGAGCAGTTCTTC. Protein sequence: CASSQRLAGGPSHNEQFF. The rearrangement joins TRBV12-1 to TRBJ2-1; the table gives TRBD2 as D, unverified against the DNA. TRBV12-1 is designated a pseudogene. This CDR3 comprises 18 residues.